Below are 18 T cell receptor beta chains sequenced from a single sample in a study of post-analysis software for immune sequencing data. Study conclusions and caveats: Roughly 5 TRBV segments, including TRBV5-6, TRBV5-1 and TRBV20-1, were more frequent in patients than controls.

Their antigens remain unidentified. Libraries were made from TCR beta cDNA, and they carried unique molecular identifiers. One entry per CDR3 protein, called by TCRdb with MiXCR from the PCR reads. Of about 680,000 distinct CDR3 sequences in the sample, roughly three fifths were seen once. The sequencing sample was made of blood. The receptors were gathered from a girl aged 2-10 years with multiple sclerosis.

This chain joins TRBV27 and TRBJ1-2, with D possibly matching TRBD1 (6 bases). The CDR3 runs to 15 residues. V gave up 3 bases and J gave up 4 bases, with 15 bases separating them. Per germline, CDR1 MNHEY and CDR2 SMNVEV (reference sequence). The CDR3: CASSLIMGGRYGYTF. As DNA, the CDR3 is TGTGCCAGCAGTTTGATAATGGGGGGCCGCTATGGCTACACCTTC.

The rearrangement links TRBV15 to TRBJ2-5; D remains ambiguous. V was clipped by 4 bases and J by 4 bases, with 7 bases between them. Germline-derived CDR1 and CDR2 are LNHNV and YYDKDF (reference sequence). The CDR3 consists of 12 residues. This chain's CDR3 is CATSNPVETQYF. The DNA for the CDR3 is TGTGCCACCAGCAATCCTGTAGAGACCCAGTACTTC.

This chain links TRBV27 with TRBJ1-5; D remains unclear. The CDR3 totals 18 residues. Germline loops: CDR1 MNHEY, CDR2 SMNVEV (reference sequence). The V end was cut by 5 bases, the J end by 0 bases, with 20 bases between. The CDR3 loop reads CASSEVTGYPHSNQPQHF. The CDR3, as DNA: TGTGCCAGCAGTGAGGTGACGGGGTATCCTCATAGCAATCAGCCCCAGCATTTT.

The genes are TRBV9 and TRBJ2-7, with 9 bases aligning to TRBD2. Per germline, CDR1 SGDLS and CDR2 YYNGEE. J lost 3 bases, V lost 3 bases, and 1 base had no gene match. CDR3 length: 13 amino acids. The CDR3 loop is CASSGTSVYEQYF. DNA for the CDR3: TGTGCCAGCAGCGGGACTAGCGTCTACGAGCAGTACTTC. Based on the CDR3 plus reference TRBV9 and TRBJ2-7, the full variable domain is DSGVTQTPKHLITATGQRVTLRCSPRSGDLSVYWYQQSLDQGLQFLIQYYNGEERAKGNILERFSAQQFPDLHSELNLSSLELGDSALYFCASSGTSVYEQYFGPGTRLTVT.

This clonotype turned up a few times. The genes are TRBV9 and TRBJ2-7; 13 bases align to TRBD2. The CDR3 is made up of 17 amino acids. V dropped 4 bases and J dropped 3; count of bases not matched to a gene: 10. Germline V gene sequence: CDR1 SGDLS, CDR2 YYNGEE. CDR3 amino acids: CASSPGLAGTRHYEQYF. CDR3 DNA sequence: TGTGCCAGCAGCCCGGGACTAGCGGGGACCCGTCACTACGAGCAGTACTTC. Full variable domain (outside the CDR3, taken from reference TRBV9 and TRBJ2-7): DSGVTQTPKHLITATGQRVTLRCSPRSGDLSVYWYQQSLDQGLQFLIQYYNGEERAKGNILERFSAQQFPDLHSELNLSSLELGDSALYFCASSPGLAGTRHYEQYFGPGTRLTVT.

This clonotype has only a few counts. The chain uses TRBV27 and TRBJ2-1; 11 nucleotides align to TRBD2. The ends lost 5 bases at V and 9 bases at J; junction bases unmatched: 15. The CDR3 spans 17 residues. Germline V gene lookup returns CDR1 MNHEY and CDR2 SMNVEV (reference sequence). CDR3 coding DNA: TGTGCCAGCAGTCCCCTAGCGGGAGGCCATGCAAGGGGTGAGCAGTTCTTC. Protein sequence: CASSPLAGGHARGEQFF.

V is TRBV7-9 and J is TRBJ2-5; unclear D gene. CDR1 is SEHNR, CDR2 FQNEAQ, per germline (reference sequence). Trimming removed 7 bases at V and 0 bases at J, with 12 bases between. The CDR3 is made up of 14 amino acids. DNA of the CDR3: TGTGCCAGCACCCCCGGCCAGTACCAAGAGACCCAGTACTTC. It specifies CASTPGQYQETQYF.

There are a few counts of this clonotype. The chain couples TRBV6-5 to TRBJ1-1; weak D call: TRBD1 (5 bases). V was pared by 10 bases and J by 5 bases, with 17 bases between. Germline lookup yields CDR1 MNHEY and CDR2 SVGAGI. The CDR3 loop spans 13 amino acids. Here the CDR3 reads CATTVGGRTEAFF. The CDR3 DNA reads as TGTGCCACCACGGTGGGGGGTCGAACTGAAGCTTTCTTT.

The chain links TRBV7-2 to TRBJ2-1; maybe TRBD1 (6 bases). Trimming stripped 4 bases from V and 0 bases from J, with 25 bases between. CDR3 size: 20 residues. CDR1 and CDR2 (germline): SGHTA, FQGNSA. The CDR3 region is CASSSIPQVIRGSSYNEQFF. The CDR3 DNA is TGTGCCAGCAGCTCGATACCCCAGGTAATTAGGGGGAGCTCCTACAATGAGCAGTTCTTC.

The J gene is TRBJ2-3, the V gene TRBV20-1, with TRBD2 as a possible D gene (5 bases). CDR3 length equals 13 residues. Per the germline V gene, CDR1 is DFQATT and CDR2 is SNEGSKA (reference sequence). V lost 6 bases and J lost 6, with 16 bases in between. The CDR3 here is CSAPLVTWDTQYF. CDR3 nucleotides: TGCAGTGCACCACTAGTGACCTGGGATACGCAGTATTTT.

This chain uses TRBV29-1 with TRBJ2-4, with D perhaps TRBD1 (6 bases). This CDR3 spans 15 amino acids. The V end was cut by 7 bases, the J end by 8 bases, with 24 bases between. Germline assignment: CDR1 SQVTM and CDR2 ANQGSEA. The CDR3 protein is CSAKDDGTSGDIQYF. For the CDR3, the DNA is TGCAGCGCCAAAGATGATGGGACATCTGGGGACATTCAGTACTTC.

This chain uses TRBV29-1 with TRBJ2-1; D unclear. Matching the DNA end better, TRBJ2-7 makes the J call doubtful. Germline CDR1 SQVTM, CDR2 ANQGSEA. This CDR3 has 11 residues. The CDR3 sequence is CALGSYNEQYF. The CDR3, as DNA: TGCGCCTTAGGCTCCTACAATGAGCAGTACTTC.

The chain joins TRBV20-1 to TRBJ2-1; the D gene could be TRBD1 or TRBD2 (5 bases each). Trimming stripped 3 bases from V and 2 bases from J, with 20 bases between. The CDR3 loop spans 17 amino acids. Germline CDR1 DFQATT, CDR2 SNEGSKA (reference sequence). CDR3 in DNA: TGCAGTGCTAGTGAGACTAACGCAGGGTTGCCCTACAATGAGCAGTTCTTC. Protein: CSASETNAGLPYNEQFF.

The chain recombines TRBV10-3 with TRBJ1-1, with 9 bases identical to TRBD1. The CDR3 is 14 amino acids. Trimming removed 6 bases from V and 4 bases from J; junction bases left unmatched: 6. From germline, CDR1 is ENHRY and CDR2 SYGVKD. CDR3 DNA sequence: TGTGCCATCAGCTCGACAGGGGGACGCACTGAAGCTTTCTTT. Translating it yields CAISSTGGRTEAFF.

The chain has TRBV6-2 or TRBV6-3 and TRBJ2-1, with D uncertain. Trimming left V 1 base short and J 6 bases short, with 4 bases between. Germline V lookup: CDR1 MNHEY, CDR2 SVGEGT. This CDR3 is built from 12 residues. CDR3 DNA sequence: TGTGCCAGCAGTTACTTAGGCAATGAGCAGTTCTTC. Protein: CASSYLGNEQFF.

The chain combines TRBV4-1 with TRBJ1-2; perhaps TRBD1 as D (5 bases). Germline CDR1 and CDR2: MGHRA and YSYEKL. Between the trimmed V and J ends, which lost 4 bases and 6 bases, there was a span of 15 bases. This CDR3 spans 14 amino acids. The CDR3 reads CASSPQTRGDGYTF. CDR3 in DNA: TGCGCCAGCAGCCCCCAGACAAGAGGGGATGGCTACACCTTC.

The V gene is TRBV2, the J gene TRBJ2-5; 7 bases fit TRBD1. The V and J ends lost 4 bases and 2 bases, in that order; junction bases with no gene match: 4. The CDR3 has 14 residues. Germline V gives CDR1 SNHLY, CDR2 FYNNEI. In DNA, the CDR3 is TGTGCCAGCAGTGCCGGGACAGTACAAGAGACCCAGTACTTC. This translates into CASSAGTVQETQYF.

The gene calls are TRBV29-1 and TRBJ1-2; no clear D. CDR1 is SQVTM and CDR2 is ANQGSEA in the germline V gene. This CDR3 is built from 13 residues. V lost 4 bases, J lost 3 bases, and 12 bases lay in between. CDR3 DNA sequence: TGCAGCGTTGCGTTGGGCGCCGACTATGGCTACACCTTC. Its protein is CSVALGADYGYTF.